One sample yielded the 25 T cell receptor beta chains listed below, sequenced in a study of cytotoxic CD8 clonotypes in ibrutinib-treated CLL. The protocol was immunoSEQ multiplex PCR, while the TCRdb copy is restricted to in-frame clones and leaves out a portion. The sample includes 20,000 to 30,000 clones, roughly 65% of them seen just once. This specimen consisted of PBMCs, obtained after 24 months of ibrutinib treatment. The receptors originated from a human donor with chronic lymphocytic leukemia.

The CDR3 sequence is CASSEYRTGGAGNTIYF. Written as DNA, the CDR3 is TGTGCCAGCAGTGAATACCGGACAGGGGGTGCTGGAAACACCATATATTTT. The rearrangement uses TRBV25-1 and TRBJ1-3; TRBD1 agrees at 10 bases. CDR3 length equals 17 residues. Germline CDR1 MGHDK, CDR2 SYGVNS. Trimming at V came to 0 bases and at J to 2 bases, leaving 4 bases not matched to a gene.

This clone occurred many times. V usage is TRBV7-2 and J usage is TRBJ2-4, with TRBD2 as a possible D gene (5 bases). Germline-derived CDR1 and CDR2 are SGHTA and FQGNSA. Trimming shortened V by 0 bases and J by 11 bases, and 11 bases separated the two germline ends. The CDR3 covers 13 residues. Here the CDR3 DNA reads TGTGCCAGCAGCTTAGCAGGCGGCGGGTTTCAGTACTTC. Translated, it gives CASSLAGGGFQYF.

This clone was recorded once. This chain uses TRBV10-1 with TRBJ2-3; D unclear. V was pared by 3 bases and J by 2 bases, with 12 bases between. CDR1 WNHNN and CDR2 SYGVQD come from the germline V gene (reference sequence). CDR3 length equals 15 residues. The CDR3 loop reads CASSDLKSNTDTQYF. The CDR3 nucleotides read TGCGCCAGCAGTGATTTGAAGTCTAACACAGATACGCAGTATTTT.

Details on this clone: A far larger clone is one nucleotide away, so this likely arose from a read error. This sample includes further DNA sequences coding for the same CDR3. The chain links TRBV7-6 to TRBJ2-1; 7 nucleotides line up with TRBD1. Germline assignment: CDR1 SGHVS and CDR2 FNYEAQ. The CDR3 extends over 15 amino acids. The CDR3 is CASIPGQRSYNEQFF. As DNA, the CDR3 is TGCGCCAGCATACCGGGACAGCGATCCTACAATGAGCAGTTCTTC.

In the case of this clone: One end of the junction does not line up with germline, which may come from a read error. This sample includes further DNA sequences coding for the same CDR3. The genes are TRBV5-4 and TRBJ2-1, with 12 bases fitting TRBD2. This CDR3 spans 17 amino acids. Germline-derived CDR1 and CDR2 are SGHNT and YYREEE (reference sequence). This CDR3 reads CASSLVLAGGVYNEQFF. The CDR3, as DNA: TGTGCCAGCAGCTTGGTACTAGCGGGGGGCGTCTACAATGAACAGTTCTTC.

The chain uses TRBV19 and TRBJ1-1, with TRBD1 matching over 7 bases. Per the germline V gene, CDR1 is LNHDA and CDR2 is SQIVND (reference sequence). V lost 4 bases to trimming and J lost 2 bases; unmatched junction nucleotides: 7. There are 15 residues in the CDR3. The CDR3 sequence: CASSTTGAINTEAFF. CDR3 coding DNA: TGTGCCAGTAGTACCACAGGGGCCATTAACACTGAAGCTTTCTTT. The full variable domain, in which reference TRBV19 and TRBJ1-1 provide the parts outside the CDR3, is DGGITQSPKYLFRKEGQNVTLSCEQNLNHDAMYWYRQDPGQGLRLIYYSQIVNDFQKGDIAEGYSVSREKKESFPLTVTSAQKNPTAFYLCASSTTGAINTEAFFGQGTRLTVV.

This sequence joins TRBV5-1 and TRBJ1-1; weak D call: TRBD1 (5 bases). Trimming cost V 0 bases and J 1 base, with 7 bases left between them. Per the germline V gene, CDR1 is SGHRS and CDR2 is YFSETQ. This CDR3 region has 14 residues. The CDR3 here is CASSLVQGNTEAFF. CDR3 DNA sequence: TGCGCCAGCAGCTTGGTCCAGGGGAACACTGAAGCTTTCTTT.

The rearrangement links TRBV7-8 to TRBJ2-5; 7 bases fit TRBD1. The germline CDR1 and CDR2 sequences are SGHVS and FQNEAQ. The CDR3 totals 15 residues. V shed 5 bases, J shed 4 bases, and the junction held 10 bases outside the gene matches. The CDR3 DNA follows: TGTGCCAGCAGCGCGGACAGGATAGTGGGAGAGACCCAGTACTTC. Translation: CASSADRIVGETQYF. Looking up the rest from reference TRBV7-8 and TRBJ2-5 gives the full variable domain: GAGVSQSPRYKVAKRGQDVALRCDPISGHVSLFWYQQALGQGPEFLTYFQNEAQLDKSGLPSDRFFAERPEGSVSTLKIQRTQQEDSAVYLCASSADRIVGETQYFGPGTRLLVL.

This clone was seen once. The rearrangement uses TRBV7-9 and TRBJ1-1; 7 bases are a match to TRBD1. J gave up 3 bases and V 4 bases, and 8 bases lay outside the gene matches. The germline V gene has CDR1 SEHNR and CDR2 FQNEAQ (reference sequence). CDR3 length: 15 amino acids. CDR3 amino acids: CASSSNRGLDTEAFF. The CDR3 coding sequence is TGTGCCAGCAGCTCAAACAGGGGTCTGGACACTGAAGCTTTCTTT.

This chain connects TRBV12-5 to TRBJ1-4; D gene uncertain. The CDR3 is 12 amino acids. Germline lookup yields CDR1 LGHNT and CDR2 FRNRAP. With 5 bases removed from V and 10 bases from J, the gap between germline ends came to 11 bases. The CDR3 nucleotides read TGTGCTAGTGGTCTCCAATCGACAAAACTGTTTTTT. It codes for CASGLQSTKLFF.

V and J are TRBV9 and TRBJ1-1, with 11 bases aligning to TRBD1. Germline V gene sequence: CDR1 SGDLS, CDR2 YYNGEE. The trim removed 3 bases at V and 4 bases at J, leaving 5 bases unmatched. This CDR3 is 15 amino acids long. The DNA for the CDR3 is TGTGCCAGCAGCGGGACAGGGGGCGGGGGCACTGAAGCTTTCTTT. It translates to CASSGTGGGGTEAFF.

CDR3 region: CASSAHTKETQYF. As DNA, the CDR3 is TGCGCCAGCAGCGCTCACACCAAAGAGACCCAGTACTTC. The rearrangement joins TRBV5-1 to TRBJ2-5, with D unresolved. This CDR3 spans 13 amino acids. CDR1 and CDR2 from the germline V gene are SGHRS and YFSETQ. Trimming pared 4 bases from V and 3 bases from J, leaving 10 bases between.

The chain has TRBV5-4 and TRBJ2-4, with D tentatively TRBD2 (6 bases). This CDR3 region has 16 residues. V was shortened by 4 bases and J by 0 bases, with 14 bases between the two germline ends. Germline V CDR1 and CDR2: SGHNT, YYREEE (reference sequence). The CDR3 loop reads CASSQGGGLAKNIQYF. The CDR3 DNA is TGTGCCAGCAGCCAGGGAGGAGGCTTAGCCAAAAACATTCAGTACTTC.

The V gene is TRBV7-9, the J gene TRBJ2-2, with 13 bases fitting TRBD2. This CDR3 region has 17 residues. V lost 4 bases to trimming and J lost 7 bases; unmatched junction nucleotides: 9. Germline V lookup: CDR1 SEHNR, CDR2 FQNEAQ (reference sequence). The CDR3 bases are TGTGCCAGCAGCTCACCGGGACTAGCGGGGAGGGTCGGGGAGCTGTTTTTT. This codes for CASSSPGLAGRVGELFF.

The sample holds a few counts of this clone. One end of the junction is discordant with germline, which a read error may explain. The V and J genes are TRBV7-9 and TRBJ2-2; D is unresolved. This CDR3 spans 16 amino acids. CDR1 and CDR2 from the germline V gene are SEHNR and FQNEAQ (reference sequence). CDR3 bases: TGTGCCAGCAGCTTAAAACAGTTTTTAAACACGGGGGAGCTGTTTTTT. Its translation: CASSLKQFLNTGELFF.

This clone was seen a few times. V usage is TRBV5-6 and J usage is TRBJ1-4; the D gene is possibly TRBD1 (5 bases). Germline CDR1 and CDR2: SGHDT and YYEEEE. The CDR3 consists of 16 residues. Trimming removed 4 bases at V and 4 bases at J, with 17 bases between. For the CDR3, the DNA is TGTGCCAGCAGCCAGTGGAAGGACACCTTTAATGAAAAACTGTTTTTT. This gives the protein CASSQWKDTFNEKLFF. The full variable domain, completed using reference TRBV5-6 and TRBJ1-4, is DAGVTQSPTHLIKTRGQQVTLRCSPKSGHDTVSWYQQALGQGPQFIFQYYEEEERQRGNFPDRFSGHQFPNYSSELNVNALLLGDSALYLCASSQWKDTFNEKLFFGSGTQLSVL.

The rearrangement uses TRBV7-9 and TRBJ2-5; 8 positions agree with TRBD2. The CDR3 is made up of 14 amino acids. The ends lost 6 bases at V and 5 bases at J; junction bases unmatched: 8. Germline V lookup: CDR1 SEHNR, CDR2 FQNEAQ (reference sequence). The CDR3 DNA follows: TGTGCCAGCAGATCGGGGGGGCCGTTTGAGACCCAGTACTTC. Translated: CASRSGGPFETQYF.

The genes are TRBV29-1 and TRBJ2-3, with a tentative D call TRBD1 (6 bases). Trimming took 5 bases from V and 3 from J, leaving 24 bases between them. The CDR3 extends over 17 amino acids. Germline CDR1 reads SQVTM; CDR2 reads ANQGSEA. This CDR3 reads CSVLLYRDQGLTDTQYF. In DNA form, the CDR3 reads TGCAGCGTTTTACTATACCGGGATCAGGGGCTAACAGATACGCAGTATTTT.

The rearrangement uses TRBV19 and TRBJ2-2; 11 bases are shared with TRBD1. This CDR3 is 19 amino acids long. Trimming removed 3 bases from V and 5 bases from J; junction bases left unmatched: 14. Germline CDR1 and CDR2: LNHDA and SQIVND (reference sequence). The DNA of the CDR3 is TGTGCCAGTAGTATTTGGACAGGGGGCGGGCGTAGGGCGACCGGGGAGCTGTTTTTT. Translated, it gives CASSIWTGGGRRATGELFF.

The chain is built from TRBV5-6 and TRBJ2-3, with 7 bases matching TRBD1. CDR3 length: 16 amino acids. J gave up 2 bases and V 3 bases, and 9 bases lay outside the gene matches. CDR1 is SGHDT, CDR2 YYEEEE, per germline. CDR3 sequence: CASSSAGTDFTDTQYF. The CDR3 DNA sequence: TGTGCCAGCAGCTCGGCCGGGACAGATTTCACAGATACGCAGTATTTT.

The chain is built from TRBV6-6 and TRBJ2-3; D possibly matches TRBD1 or TRBD2 (5 bases each). Trimming shortened V by 2 bases and J by 2 bases, and 8 bases separated the two germline ends. CDR1 is MNHNY and CDR2 is SVGAGI in the germline V gene (reference sequence). The CDR3 loop spans 14 amino acids. CDR3 residues: CASSYGDATDTQYF. CDR3 in DNA: TGTGCCAGCAGTTACGGGGACGCCACAGATACGCAGTATTTT.

This clone was detected a few times. The V and J genes are TRBV2 and TRBJ1-4; TRBD1 matches 10 bases. Germline assignment: CDR1 SNHLY and CDR2 FYNNEI. The CDR3 totals 14 residues. V gave up 6 bases and J gave up 6 bases; unmatched junction bases: 4. The CDR3 coding sequence is TGTGCCAGCAGCGCGGACAGGGGGGATGAAAAACTGTTTTTT. Amino acid sequence: CASSADRGDEKLFF.

By proportion, this clone is medium-sized (0.01 to 0.1%). This chain connects TRBV27 to TRBJ1-1; D remains ambiguous. Per germline, CDR1 MNHEY and CDR2 SMNVEV (reference sequence). CDR3 length equals 12 residues. Trimming left V 6 bases short and J 0 bases short, with 5 bases between. The CDR3 DNA is TGTGCCAGCAGCACAGTGAACACTGAAGCTTTCTTT. Encoded protein: CASSTVNTEAFF.

J is TRBJ2-2 and V is TRBV5-4; perhaps D is TRBD1 or TRBD2 (5 bases each). The ends were cut back, 4 bases at V and 0 bases at J, with 13 bases in the middle. Germline V CDR1 and CDR2: SGHNT, YYREEE (reference sequence). This CDR3 region has 16 residues. DNA of the CDR3: TGTGCCAGCAGCCGACTGGGACGAGCGAACACCGGGGAGCTGTTTTTT. This encodes CASSRLGRANTGELFF.

The chain employs TRBV7-9 and TRBJ1-4, with TRBD1 matching over 7 bases. V lost 4 bases, J lost 8 bases, and 7 bases stayed unmatched. Germline-derived CDR1 and CDR2 are SEHNR and FQNEAQ (reference sequence). This CDR3 has 14 residues. The CDR3 nucleotides are TGTGCCAGCAGCTATCGGACAGGAGTCGAAAAACTGTTTTTT. Protein sequence: CASSYRTGVEKLFF.